Listed below are T cell receptor beta chains from one sample, sequenced in a study of Graves' ophthalmopathy and Graves' hyperthyroidism. TCRdb re-called the multiplex PCR reads through MiXCR, storing one row per CDR3 protein. The sample lists about 600,000 distinct CDR3 sequences; about two fifths were seen once. Sequences were obtained from peripheral blood or thyroid tissue (not recorded which). Receptor source: an adult man with Graves' hyperthyroidism. Each CDR3 is given with its conserved first and last residue. D genes are given only for firm matches. Only part of the rows carry a size: once, few, many, or a class if the clone is expanded.

abundance,d_gene,j_gene,len,v_gene,CDR3aa,CDR3nt
few,TRBD1,TRBJ2-2,14,TRBV2,CASSNRGLTGELFF,TGTGCCAGCAGCAACAGGGGTTTGACCGGGGAGCTGTTTTTT
many,.,TRBJ1-1,14,TRBV12-3/TRBV12-4,CASSFTRLDTEAFF,TGTGCCAGCAGTTTTACGCGGCTGGACACTGAAGCTTTCTTT
once,.,TRBJ2-5,14,TRBV24-1,CATRGRGGNQPQYF,TGTGCCACCAGGGGACGGGGAGGCAATCAGCCCCAGTACTTC
many,TRBD1,TRBJ1-2,12,TRBV12-3/TRBV12-4,CASSKGQGSYTF,TGTGCCAGCAGTAAAGGACAGGGGAGCTACACCTTC
many,.,TRBJ1-1,13,TRBV29-1,CSVRFEVNTEAFF,TGCAGCGTGCGCTTTGAGGTTAACACTGAAGCTTTCTTT
.,.,TRBJ1-5,14,TRBV29-1,CSVDEGRVGQPQHF,TGCAGCGTTGATGAGGGCAGGGTTGGTCAGCCCCAGCATTTT
few,TRBD1,TRBJ2-7,16,TRBV6-5,CASSFITTGKLGEQYF,TGTGCCAGCAGTTTCATAACGACAGGGAAATTGGGTGAGCAGTACTTC
.,TRBD1,TRBJ1-2,13,TRBV28,CASSSRGRGGYTF,TGTGCCAGCAGTTCCAGGGGGAGAGGTGGCTACACCTTC
many,.,TRBJ2-5,16,TRBV3-1,CASSQDRALYAETQYF,TGTGCCAGCAGCCAAGATCGGGCACTTTATGCGGAGACCCAGTACTTC
few,.,TRBJ1-3,16,TRBV7-9,CASSLQPGSSGNTIYF,TGTGCCAGCAGCTTACAGCCGGGGTCTTCTGGAAACACCATATATTTT
.,.,TRBJ1-1,11,TRBV29-1,CSLAGRAEAFF,TGCAGCTTAGCGGGGCGAGCTGAAGCTTTCTTT
.,TRBD2,TRBJ2-6,16,TRBV6-4,CASRRTSGIGANVLTF,TGTGCCAGCAGAAGGACTAGCGGGATTGGGGCGAACGTCCTGACTTTC
many,.,TRBJ2-5,13,TRBV2,CASRPQGQETQYF,TGTGCCAGCAGACCTCAGGGGCAGGAGACCCAGTACTTC
many,TRBD1,TRBJ2-7,14,TRBV7-2,CATLQTGGMYEQYF,TGTGCCACCCTCCAGACAGGGGGGATGTACGAGCAGTACTTC
many,.,TRBJ2-7,14,TRBV7-9,CASSPFYGDYEQYF,TGTGCCAGCAGCCCATTTTATGGGGACTACGAGCAGTACTTC
few,TRBD1,TRBJ2-7,13,TRBV30,CACSRDSTYEQYF,TGTGCCTGTTCCCGGGACAGCACCTACGAGCAGTACTTC
many,.,TRBJ2-5,13,TRBV3-1,CASSQVAAGTQYF,TGTGCCAGCAGCCAAGTAGCGGCTGGGACCCAGTACTTC
many,.,TRBJ2-2,17,TRBV7-8,CASSLNMGQGNTGELFF,TGTGCCAGCAGCCTAAACATGGGGCAGGGAAACACCGGGGAGCTGTTTTTT
many,.,TRBJ2-7,14,TRBV20-1,CSARGWEGANEQYF,TGCAGTGCTAGAGGATGGGAGGGGGCCAACGAGCAGTACTTC
.,.,TRBJ2-3,14,TRBV7-9,CASSLGTPPYTQYF,TGTGCCAGCAGCCTTGGGACGCCCCCATATACGCAGTATTTT
.,.,TRBJ2-2,16,TRBV12-3/TRBV12-4,CASSVRDPANTGELFF,TGTGCCAGCAGCGTCAGGGACCCTGCGAACACCGGGGAGCTGTTTTTT
many,TRBD2,TRBJ2-2,13,TRBV20-1,CSGTSEFTGELFF,TGCTCTGGGACTAGCGAGTTTACCGGGGAGCTGTTTTTT
many,.,TRBJ1-5,15,TRBV9,CASSVEGGSGQPQHF,TGTGCCAGCAGCGTAGAGGGAGGATCCGGACAGCCCCAGCATTTT
many,.,TRBJ1-1,15,TRBV15,CATSRDRVGVTEAFF,TGTGCCACCAGCAGAGATCGGGTGGGGGTCACTGAAGCTTTCTTT
few,TRBD1,TRBJ1-6,17,TRBV3-1,CASSQGEGQGLHSPLHF,TGTGCCAGCAGCCAAGGCGAGGGACAGGGTCTTCATTCACCCCTCCACTTT
many,.,TRBJ1-1,13,TRBV24-1,CATSDLTGGEAFF,TGTGCCACCAGTGACCTGACAGGCGGGGAAGCTTTCTTT
many,TRBD1,TRBJ2-7,15,TRBV20-1,CSALDRVGAPYEQYF,TGCAGTGCCCTGGACAGGGTTGGGGCTCCGTACGAGCAGTACTTC
.,.,TRBJ2-2,16,TRBV12-3/TRBV12-4,CASTLGGVANTGELFF,TGTGCCAGCACTCTAGGGGGGGTCGCGAACACCGGGGAGCTGTTTTTT
many,TRBD1,TRBJ1-1,14,TRBV12-3/TRBV12-4,CASSLLGGFTEAFF,TGTGCCAGCAGTTTACTAGGGGGCTTCACTGAAGCTTTCTTT
many,.,TRBJ2-5,14,TRBV19,CASSIGGYRETQYF,TGTGCCAGTAGTATTGGAGGGTATAGAGAGACCCAGTACTTC